This passage covers 15 T cell receptor beta chains from one sample sequenced in a study of cytomegalovirus exposure and HLA in healthy donors. Amplification used 60 Vbeta primers and 13 Jbeta primers. Assay used: immunoSEQ multiplex PCR; TCRdb lists only in-frame clones, some missing. The table shows over 85,000 clones, with roughly 78% occurring only once. The specimen was PBMCs. These receptors all stem from a woman in her 30s in good health and CMV-seronegative.

CDR3 DNA: TGTGCCAGCGGGGGGGTGGTAGAAAAACTGTTTTTT. Amino acids: CASGGVVEKLFF. The chain couples TRBV6-6 to TRBJ1-4; D possibly corresponds to TRBD1 (5 bases). V lost 8 bases to trimming and J lost 8 bases, with 12 bases between them. Germline V gives CDR1 MNHNY, CDR2 SVGAGI (reference sequence). The CDR3 covers 12 residues.

The chain employs TRBV7-6 and TRBJ1-1; D unclear. The CDR3 runs 15 residues. Germline lookup yields CDR1 SGHVS and CDR2 FNYEAQ. Trimming took 1 base from V and 0 from J, leaving 9 bases between them. DNA for the CDR3: TGTGCCAGCAGCTTAGAGGCGGCTATGAACACTGAAGCTTTCTTT. The encoded protein is CASSLEAAMNTEAFF.

The chain uses TRBV19 and TRBJ1-1; D possibly corresponds to TRBD1 (6 bases). V dropped 6 bases and J dropped 5 bases, with 13 bases sitting between them. The CDR3 has 13 residues. Germline values: CDR1 LNHDA, CDR2 SQIVND (reference sequence). This CDR3 is CASSLRGGTEAFF. The DNA for the CDR3 is TGTGCCAGTAGCCTCAGGGGTGGTACTGAAGCTTTCTTT. Full variable domain (outside the CDR3, taken from reference TRBV19 and TRBJ1-1): DGGITQSPKYLFRKEGQNVTLSCEQNLNHDAMYWYRQDPGQGLRLIYYSQIVNDFQKGDIAEGYSVSREKKESFPLTVTSAQKNPTAFYLCASSLRGGTEAFFGQGTRLTVV.

The V and J genes are TRBV6-5 and TRBJ2-7; 7 bases are a match to TRBD1. The J segment lost 1 base and the V segment lost 7 bases, leaving 7 bases of the junction unmatched. Per germline, CDR1 MNHEY and CDR2 SVGAGI. The CDR3 length is 14 residues. The CDR3 protein is CASTAGDSSYEQYF. Written as DNA, the CDR3 is TGTGCCAGCACCGCCGGGGACAGTTCCTACGAGCAGTACTTC.

The chain combines TRBV28 with TRBJ1-4; D call uncertain. Between the trimmed V and J ends, which lost 6 bases and 13 bases, there was a span of 18 bases. CDR1 is MDHEN, CDR2 SYDVKM, per germline. The length of the CDR3 is 13 residues. DNA for the CDR3: TGTGCCAGCAGCACTAACCCTTACCTTGGACTGTTTTTT. This gives the protein CASSTNPYLGLFF.

The chain employs TRBV6-1 and TRBJ1-4, with a tentative D call TRBD1 (6 bases). V gave up 8 bases and J gave up 3 bases, with 16 bases separating them. Per the germline V gene, CDR1 is MNHNS and CDR2 is SASEGT. CDR3 length: 15 amino acids. The CDR3 protein is CASRLDRAPNEKLFF. The CDR3 bases are TGTGCCAGCCGGCTGGACAGAGCCCCTAATGAAAAACTGTTTTTT.

The rearrangement links TRBV7-3 to TRBJ1-1, with unresolved D. Germline V gene lookup returns CDR1 SGHTA and CDR2 FQGTGA. This CDR3 region has 13 residues. Trimming took 1 base from V and 4 from J, leaving 7 bases between them. This CDR3 is CASSLRLATEAFF. The DNA of the CDR3 is TGTGCCAGCAGCTTAAGGCTCGCCACTGAAGCTTTCTTT.

This chain uses TRBV30 with TRBJ1-1; D not certain. CDR1 and CDR2 from the germline V gene are GTSNPN and SVGIG (reference sequence). This CDR3 is built from 10 residues. Trimming pared 5 bases from V and 12 bases from J, leaving 13 bases between. This CDR3 reads CAWRPVVPFF. CDR3 DNA: TGTGCCTGGCGCCCCGTAGTGCCTTTCTTT. Full variable domain (outside the CDR3, taken from reference TRBV30 and TRBJ1-1): SQTIHQWPATLVQPVGSPLSLECTVEGTSNPNLYWYRQAAGRGLQLLFYSVGIGQISSEVPQNLSASRPQDRQFILSSKKLLLSDSGFYLCAWRPVVPFFGQGTRLTVV.

The CDR3 spells CASSQELADYEQYF. The DNA of the CDR3 is TGCGCCAGCAGCCAAGAACTAGCGGACTACGAGCAGTACTTC. V is TRBV4-1 and J is TRBJ2-7; TRBD2 matches at 8 bases. The germline gives CDR1 MGHRA, CDR2 YSYEKL. The J segment lost 3 bases and the V segment lost 0 bases, leaving 1 base of the junction unmatched. This CDR3 has 14 amino acids.

This sequence joins TRBV28 and TRBJ2-7; D is perhaps TRBD1 (6 bases). CDR3 length: 13 residues. V was cut by 6 bases and J by 2 bases, with 11 bases left in between. CDR1 MDHEN and CDR2 SYDVKM come from the germline V gene. DNA of the CDR3: TGTGCCAGCAGCGACAGGATCACCTACGAGCAGTACTTC. It translates to CASSDRITYEQYF. Variable domain in full (rest from reference TRBV28 and TRBJ2-7): DVKVTQSSRYLVKRTGEKVFLECVQDMDHENMFWYRQDPGLGLRLIYFSYDVKMKEKGDIPEGYSVSREKKERFSLILESASTNQTSMYLCASSDRITYEQYFGPGTRLTVT.

This clone appeared once. The genes are TRBV2 and TRBJ1-6; possible D gene TRBD1, 5 bases. Germline assignment: CDR1 SNHLY and CDR2 FYNNEI. The CDR3 consists of 13 residues. The germline V and J ends were trimmed by 2 bases and 8 bases, with 7 bases remaining between them. CDR3 loop: CASSEQGYSPLHF. CDR3 nucleotides: TGTGCCAGCAGTGAACAGGGATATTCACCCCTCCACTTT.

The V call is TRBV20-1, the J call TRBJ1-1; D ambiguous. V lost 6 bases to trimming and J lost 1 base, with 6 bases between them. Germline CDR1 reads DFQATT; CDR2 reads SNEGSKA (reference sequence). The CDR3 consists of 11 residues. The CDR3: CSAPENTEAFF. CDR3 DNA sequence: TGCAGTGCCCCAGAGAACACTGAAGCTTTCTTT.

The V call is TRBV9, the J call TRBJ2-5; a possible D gene is TRBD1 (6 bases). The CDR3 sequence is 15 residues long. Germline V gene sequence: CDR1 SGDLS, CDR2 YYNGEE. Trimming shortened V by 0 bases and J by 2 bases, and 11 bases separated the two germline ends. The CDR3 DNA reads as TGTGCCAGCAGCGTAGACGTTGGACAGCAAGAGACCCAGTACTTC. As protein: CASSVDVGQQETQYF.

This clone showed up just a few times. V usage is TRBV19 and J usage is TRBJ1-2; TRBD1 might be the D (6 bases). Germline CDR1 is LNHDA and CDR2 is SQIVND (reference sequence). Trimming left V 3 bases short and J 4 bases short, with 12 bases between. This CDR3 has 14 residues. The CDR3 here is CASSIGQGSYGYTF. For the CDR3, the DNA is TGTGCCAGTAGTATCGGGCAGGGGAGCTATGGCTACACCTTC.

The rearrangement joins TRBV4-3 to TRBJ1-5; D gene ambiguous. Trimming cost V 0 bases and J 7 bases, with 13 bases left between them. This CDR3 has 15 residues. Germline CDR1 reads LGHNA; CDR2 reads YSLEER. This CDR3 is CASSQDRGKYQPQHF. The CDR3 DNA follows: TGCGCCAGCAGCCAAGATCGGGGAAAGTACCAGCCCCAGCATTTT.